These 18 T cell receptor beta chains were all obtained from the same sample, sequenced in a study of blood T cell repertoires in COVID-19. The protocol was immunoSEQ multiplex PCR, while the TCRdb copy is restricted to in-frame clones and leaves out a portion. The sample holds under 45,000 clones, roughly 80% seen once. Specimen: peripheral blood. The receptors stem from a man aged 60-69 years with active COVID-19.

This chain uses TRBV5-4 with TRBJ1-3, with TRBD1 identical over 9 bases. The V and J ends lost 2 bases and 4 bases, in that order; junction bases with no gene match: 4. The CDR3 is 15 residues long. The germline V gene has CDR1 SGHNT and CDR2 YYREEE (reference sequence). CDR3: CASSFDRGIGNTIYF. The CDR3 DNA is TGTGCCAGCAGCTTTGACAGGGGGATCGGAAACACCATATATTTT. Full variable domain (remainder filled in from reference TRBV5-4 and TRBJ1-3): ETGVTQSPTHLIKTRGQQVTLRCSSQSGHNTVSWYQQALGQGPQFIFQYYREEENGRGNFPPRFSGLQFPNYSSELNVNALELDDSALYLCASSFDRGIGNTIYFGEGSWLTVV.

This chain connects TRBV5-1 to TRBJ2-3, with a weak D call TRBD1 (5 bases). The length of the CDR3 is 16 residues. The germline V gene encodes CDR1 SGHRS and CDR2 YFSETQ. Trimming cost V 1 base and J 0 bases, with 12 bases left between them. CDR3 in amino acids: CASSLSGTGSTDTQYF. CDR3 DNA sequence: TGCGCCAGCAGCTTGTCAGGTACAGGTAGCACAGATACGCAGTATTTT.

This chain links TRBV5-6 with TRBJ1-1; no clear D. The CDR3 loop spans 13 amino acids. CDR1 is SGHDT, CDR2 YYEEEE, per germline. The V end was cut by 1 base, the J end by 0 bases, with 4 bases between. The CDR3 sequence: CASSLPMNTEAFF. The CDR3 nucleotides are TGTGCCAGCAGCTTGCCCATGAACACTGAAGCTTTCTTT. Combining the CDR3 with reference TRBV5-6 and TRBJ1-1 gives the whole variable domain DAGVTQSPTHLIKTRGQQVTLRCSPKSGHDTVSWYQQALGQGPQFIFQYYEEEERQRGNFPDRFSGHQFPNYSSELNVNALLLGDSALYLCASSLPMNTEAFFGQGTRLTVV.

This clone was seen a single time. The chain is built from TRBV7-2 and TRBJ2-3, with D possibly TRBD1 on 5 matching bases. The germline CDR1 and CDR2 sequences are SGHTA and FQGNSA. The CDR3 totals 16 residues. With 3 bases removed from V and 0 bases from J, the gap between germline ends came to 13 bases. CDR3 nucleotides: TGTGCCAGCAGCTTCGACAGTCCCCCTAGCACAGATACGCAGTATTTT. Encoded protein: CASSFDSPPSTDTQYF.

The chain uses TRBV20-1 and TRBJ1-6; D is unresolved. Trimming cost V 3 bases and J 7 bases, with 13 bases left between them. This CDR3 is 14 amino acids long. Germline V gene data show CDR1 as DFQATT and CDR2 as SNEGSKA (reference sequence). CDR3 residues: CSASRGSGNSPLHF. DNA for the CDR3: TGCAGTGCTAGTAGAGGCAGTGGGAATTCACCCCTCCACTTT.

The chain recombines TRBV6-6 with TRBJ1-2, with D tentatively TRBD1 (5 bases). CDR1 MNHNY and CDR2 SVGAGI come from the germline V gene (reference sequence). The CDR3 is 13 amino acids. V was trimmed by 5 bases and J by 2 bases, leaving 9 bases between them. The CDR3 DNA is TGTGCCAGCAGTCCAGGGAAGAACTATGGCTACACCTTC. Its translation is CASSPGKNYGYTF.

The rearrangement links TRBV5-1 to TRBJ2-1; 8 bases are shared with TRBD2. This CDR3 contains 17 residues. Germline V gene sequence: CDR1 SGHRS, CDR2 YFSETQ. V lost 0 bases to trimming and J lost 4 bases; unmatched junction nucleotides: 9. The CDR3 nucleotides are TGCGCCAGCAGCTTGGTTGGTAGCGGGGACCCGTACAATGAGCAGTTCTTC. Amino acids: CASSLVGSGDPYNEQFF.

V and J are TRBV6-6 and TRBJ2-5; the match to TRBD1 covers 7 bases. The CDR3 runs to 13 residues. Trimming removed 8 bases from V and 5 bases from J; junction bases left unmatched: 8. From germline, CDR1 is MNHNY and CDR2 SVGAGI (reference sequence). The CDR3 here is CASSEGALETQYF. CDR3 nucleotides: TGTGCCAGCTCAGAGGGGGCCTTGGAGACCCAGTACTTC.

V is TRBV25-1 and J is TRBJ1-2, with D perhaps matching TRBD1 (6 bases). The ends were cut back, 4 bases at V and 8 bases at J, with 14 bases in the middle. Germline CDR1 reads MGHDK; CDR2 reads SYGVNS. The CDR3 extends over 13 amino acids. The DNA of the CDR3 is TGTGCCAGCAGTGGGCAGGGGCTGAAGGGCTACACCTTC. It is translated as CASSGQGLKGYTF.

This chain connects TRBV14 to TRBJ1-2; D remains ambiguous. This CDR3 region has 15 residues. CDR1 is SGHDN, CDR2 FVKESK, per germline. Trimming removed 4 bases from V and 6 bases from J, with 18 bases in between. The DNA of the CDR3 is TGTGCCAGCAGCCCGTTTTGGAGGGATCCCCATGGCTACACCTTC. It encodes CASSPFWRDPHGYTF.

The CDR3 DNA sequence: TGTGCCAGCACCCCAGCGTCTTTGGTGAACACTGAAGCTTTCTTT. This codes for CASTPASLVNTEAFF. The chain combines TRBV5-6 with TRBJ1-1, with D uncertain. Per germline, CDR1 SGHDT and CDR2 YYEEEE. This CDR3 has 15 amino acids. Trimming took 6 bases from V and 0 from J, leaving 15 bases between them.

V gene TRBV7-9 combines with J gene TRBJ1-5, with D tentatively TRBD1 (6 bases). The CDR3 length is 15 residues. The V end was cut by 5 bases, the J end by 2 bases, with 13 bases between. Germline V gene lookup returns CDR1 SEHNR and CDR2 FQNEAQ (reference sequence). The CDR3 region has the DNA TGTGCCAGCAGCCGTTCGGACAGCCGCAATCAGCCCCAGCATTTT. Residues: CASSRSDSRNQPQHF.

This clone was detected only once. The V call is TRBV5-6, the J call TRBJ1-1; TRBD1 matches at 9 bases. CDR1 and CDR2 (germline): SGHDT, YYEEEE. The CDR3 is 15 amino acids. Trimming removed 3 bases from V and 0 bases from J; junction bases left unmatched: 3. The CDR3 region has the DNA TGTGCCAGCAGCTGGGACAGGGAGTTGAACACTGAAGCTTTCTTT. Amino acid sequence: CASSWDRELNTEAFF.

This clone was recorded a few times. V usage is TRBV19 and J usage is TRBJ1-5; 7 bases agree with TRBD1. J lost 11 bases, V lost 7 bases, and 17 bases had no gene match. CDR3 length: 15 residues. Per germline, CDR1 LNHDA and CDR2 SQIVND (reference sequence). CDR3 region: CASTQTGLQSASQHF. CDR3 DNA: TGTGCCAGTACACAGACAGGGTTACAATCAGCGTCCCAGCATTTT.

The genes are TRBV19 and TRBJ1-5, with a tentative D call TRBD1 (5 bases). CDR1 LNHDA and CDR2 SQIVND come from the germline V gene (reference sequence). Trimming shortened V by 10 bases and J by 7 bases, and 17 bases separated the two germline ends. CDR3 size: 13 residues. In DNA, the CDR3 is TGTGCCACGGAGGGGCAGGGTAGACAGCCCCAGCATTTT. It specifies CATEGQGRQPQHF.

The chain recombines TRBV28 with TRBJ2-7; 7 bases map to TRBD1. The CDR3 is made up of 15 amino acids. CDR1 is MDHEN, CDR2 SYDVKM, per germline. V dropped 7 bases and J dropped 6; count of bases not matched to a gene: 15. CDR3 sequence (DNA): TGTGCCAGCACAAGACCGGCGAGGGGGCTAGGCGAGCAGTACTTC. Protein product: CASTRPARGLGEQYF. Together with reference TRBV28 and TRBJ2-7, the CDR3 gives the full variable domain: DVKVTQSSRYLVKRTGEKVFLECVQDMDHENMFWYRQDPGLGLRLIYFSYDVKMKEKGDIPEGYSVSREKKERFSLILESASTNQTSMYLCASTRPARGLGEQYFGPGTRLTVT.

This clone was detected a few times. The genes are TRBV7-9 and TRBJ2-3; the D is unclear. V lost 5 bases, J lost 1 base, and 10 bases lay in between. From germline, CDR1 is SEHNR and CDR2 FQNEAQ (reference sequence). This CDR3 has 14 residues. The CDR3 DNA sequence: TGTGCCAGCAGCCCCCCCCGGGGCACAGATACGCAGTATTTT. Amino acid sequence: CASSPPRGTDTQYF.

The genes are TRBV5-1 and TRBJ2-3; D possibly corresponds to TRBD1 (5 bases). Germline V lookup: CDR1 SGHRS, CDR2 YFSETQ. V dropped 5 bases and J dropped 0 bases, with 10 bases sitting between them. This CDR3 comprises 14 residues. The CDR3 region is CASSIGHSTDTQYF. CDR3 nucleotides: TGCGCCAGCAGTATTGGACACAGCACAGATACGCAGTATTTT.